What follows is one T cell receptor beta chain and its context. Sequencing was performed with immunoSEQ multiplex PCR; in TCRdb, only in-frame clones are kept and a portion is missing. The sample comprises 300,000 to 350,000 clones, 87% of which are singletons, and about 6% rests with the top ten. The data stem from a study of blood T cell repertoires in COVID-19. The TCR sequence derives from a woman in her 50s with COVID-19, enrolled during active disease. Sequencing was performed on peripheral blood.

The CDR3 DNA reads TGTGCCAGCAGCTTCGGGCTAGCGGACAATGAGCAGTTCTTC. It yields the protein CASSFGLADNEQFF. The chain couples TRBV11-1 to TRBJ2-1; TRBD2 matches 7 bases. Germline CDR1 and CDR2: SGHAT and FQDESV (reference sequence). The CDR3 is 14 amino acids. J was trimmed by 5 bases and V by 3 bases; bases with no gene match: 4.